The rows below give T cell receptor beta chains drawn from one sample of a study of Tregs in tolerant kidney transplant recipients. No antigens are known for them. Only in-frame clones appear in the TCRdb table, and some are missing; sequencing was by immunoSEQ multiplex PCR. The sample yields about 44,000 clones, 95% to 96% seen once. Sequencing input: Tregs from blood cultured with allogeneic cells. The receptors were sampled from a human donor in good health. Both conserved end residues are part of each CDR3. The D gene is left open where the match is weak. Clone size is shown for a subset of rows, as once, few, many or a class of expanded clone.

TRBJ1-2	NA	NA	TRBV6-5	TGTGCCAGCACCATCCTTGACGGAGCTAACTATGGCTACACCTTC	CASTILDGANYGYTF
TRBJ1-1	TRBD1	few	TRBV19	TGTGCCAGCGCAGGCCAGGGGGGGAAAGCTTTCTTT	CASAGQGGKAFF
TRBJ2-7	TRBD2	NA	TRBV7-9	TGTGCCAGCAGCATGGGACTAGCAGTCGAGCAGTACTTC	CASSMGLAVEQYF
TRBJ2-3	TRBD1	NA	TRBV2	TGTGCCAGCAGCCCATGGACAGGGGATTTTTCAGATACGCAGTATTTT	CASSPWTGDFSDTQYF
TRBJ1-4	NA	NA	TRBV5-1	TGCGCCAGCAGCTTGGGGCAGGGGACTAATGAAAAACTGTTTTTT	CASSLGQGTNEKLFF
TRBJ2-1	TRBD2	NA	TRBV6-1	TGTGCCAGCAGGGACAGACTAGCGGGGAGGAATGAGCAGTTCTTC	CASRDRLAGRNEQFF
TRBJ1-2	TRBD1	NA	TRBV2	TGTGCCAGCAGTGGAGGGACAGGGCGGTATGGCTACACCTTC	CASSGGTGRYGYTF
TRBJ2-2	TRBD2	once	TRBV7-2	TGTGCCAGCAGCTTTGGCCTAGCGGGAGTAGGCGGGGAGCTGTTTTTT	CASSFGLAGVGGELFF
TRBJ2-1	NA	NA	TRBV5-1	TGCGCCAGCAGCTTGTACCCGGGAACAGATGAGCAGTTCTTC	CASSLYPGTDEQFF
TRBJ1-4	TRBD1	NA	TRBV5-5	TGTGCCAGCAGCTTTATCCGGGACAGTGAAAAACTGTTTTTT	CASSFIRDSEKLFF
TRBJ1-2	NA	NA	TRBV6-5	TGTGCCAGCACCCGGCAAGGAGGCTATGGCTACACCTTC	CASTRQGGYGYTF
TRBJ1-1	NA	NA	TRBV18	TGTGCCAGCTCACCAACTATGTCGAACACTGAAGCTTTCTTT	CASSPTMSNTEAFF
TRBJ2-7	NA	NA	TRBV7-8	TGTGCCAGCAGCCCTCTTGCGGTAAGCTCCTACGAGCAGTACTTC	CASSPLAVSSYEQYF
TRBJ1-2	NA	NA	TRBV28	TGTGCCAGCAGTTTCGAGGGGAACTATGGCTACACCTTC	CASSFEGNYGYTF